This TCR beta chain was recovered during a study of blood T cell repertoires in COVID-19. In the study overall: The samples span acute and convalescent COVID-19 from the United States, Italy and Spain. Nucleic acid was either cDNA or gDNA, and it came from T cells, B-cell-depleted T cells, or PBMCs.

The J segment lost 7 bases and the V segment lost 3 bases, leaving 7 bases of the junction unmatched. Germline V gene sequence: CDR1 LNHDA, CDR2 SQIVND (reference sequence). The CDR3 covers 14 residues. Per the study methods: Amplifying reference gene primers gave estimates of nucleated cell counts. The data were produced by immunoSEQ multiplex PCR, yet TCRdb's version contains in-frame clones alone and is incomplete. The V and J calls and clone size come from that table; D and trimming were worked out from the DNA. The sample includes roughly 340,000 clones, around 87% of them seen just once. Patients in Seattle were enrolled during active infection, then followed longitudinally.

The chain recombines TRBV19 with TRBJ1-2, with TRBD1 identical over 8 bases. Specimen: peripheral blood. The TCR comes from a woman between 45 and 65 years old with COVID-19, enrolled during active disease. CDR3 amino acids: CASSITGGQSGYTF. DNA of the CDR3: TGTGCCAGTAGTATTACAGGGGGGCAAAGTGGCTACACCTTC.